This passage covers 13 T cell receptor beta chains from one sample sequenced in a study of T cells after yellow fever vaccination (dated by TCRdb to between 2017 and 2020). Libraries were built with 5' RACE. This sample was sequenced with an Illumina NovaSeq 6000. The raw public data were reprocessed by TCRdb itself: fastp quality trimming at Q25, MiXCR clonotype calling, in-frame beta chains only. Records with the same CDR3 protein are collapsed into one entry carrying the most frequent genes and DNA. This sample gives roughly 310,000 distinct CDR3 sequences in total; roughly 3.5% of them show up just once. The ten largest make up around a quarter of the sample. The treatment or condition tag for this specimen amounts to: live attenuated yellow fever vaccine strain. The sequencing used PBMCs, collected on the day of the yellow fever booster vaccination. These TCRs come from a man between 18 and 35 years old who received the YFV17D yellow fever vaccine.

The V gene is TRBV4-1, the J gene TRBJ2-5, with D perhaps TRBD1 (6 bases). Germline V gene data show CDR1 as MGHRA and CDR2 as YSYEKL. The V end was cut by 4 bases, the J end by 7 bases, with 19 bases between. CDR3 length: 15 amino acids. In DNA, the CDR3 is TGCGCCAGCAGCCCGCACCCGGACAGCGCAGGGACCCAGTACTTC. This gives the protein CASSPHPDSAGTQYF.

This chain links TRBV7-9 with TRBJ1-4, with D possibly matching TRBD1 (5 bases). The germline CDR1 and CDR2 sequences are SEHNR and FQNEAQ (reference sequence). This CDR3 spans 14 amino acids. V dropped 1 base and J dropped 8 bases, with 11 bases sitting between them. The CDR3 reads CASSLGQNLEKLFF. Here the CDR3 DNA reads TGTGCCAGCAGCTTAGGACAGAACCTAGAAAAACTGTTTTTT.

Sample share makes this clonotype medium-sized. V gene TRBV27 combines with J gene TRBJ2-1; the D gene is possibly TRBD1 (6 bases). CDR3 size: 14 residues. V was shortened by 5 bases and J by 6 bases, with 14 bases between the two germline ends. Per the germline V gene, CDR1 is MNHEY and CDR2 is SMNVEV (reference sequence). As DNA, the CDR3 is TGTGCCAGCAGTCAGGGGAGTAGAGTCAATGAGCAGTTCTTC. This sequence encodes CASSQGSRVNEQFF.

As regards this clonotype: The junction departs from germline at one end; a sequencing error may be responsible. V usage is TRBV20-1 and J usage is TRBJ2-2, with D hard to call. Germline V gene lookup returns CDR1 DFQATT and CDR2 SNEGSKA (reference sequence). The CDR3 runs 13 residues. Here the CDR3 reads CSARGLGTGELFF. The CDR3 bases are TGCAGTGCGAGAGGCTTGGGCACCGGGGAGCTGTTTTTT.

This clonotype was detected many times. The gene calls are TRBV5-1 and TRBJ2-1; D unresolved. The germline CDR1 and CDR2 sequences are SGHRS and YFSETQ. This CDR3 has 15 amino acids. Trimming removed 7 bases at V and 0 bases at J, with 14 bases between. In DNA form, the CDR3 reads TGCGCCAGCGAGGTTGTAGGTGGCTCCTACAATGAGCAGTTCTTC. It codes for CASEVVGGSYNEQFF.

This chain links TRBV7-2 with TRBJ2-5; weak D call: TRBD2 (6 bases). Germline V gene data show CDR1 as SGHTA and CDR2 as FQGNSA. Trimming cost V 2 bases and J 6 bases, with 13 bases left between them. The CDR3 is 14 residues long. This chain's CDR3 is CASSLNQGGKTQYF. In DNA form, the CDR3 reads TGTGCCAGCAGCTTAAATCAGGGCGGGAAGACCCAGTACTTC.

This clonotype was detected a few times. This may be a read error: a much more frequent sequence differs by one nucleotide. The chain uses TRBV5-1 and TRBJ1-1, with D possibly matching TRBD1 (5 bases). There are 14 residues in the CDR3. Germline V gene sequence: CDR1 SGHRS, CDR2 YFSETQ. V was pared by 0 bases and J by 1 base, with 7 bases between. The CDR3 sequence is CASSLDRTNTEAFF. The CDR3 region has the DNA TGCGCCAGCAGCTTGGACAGGACGAACACTGAAGCTTTCTTT.

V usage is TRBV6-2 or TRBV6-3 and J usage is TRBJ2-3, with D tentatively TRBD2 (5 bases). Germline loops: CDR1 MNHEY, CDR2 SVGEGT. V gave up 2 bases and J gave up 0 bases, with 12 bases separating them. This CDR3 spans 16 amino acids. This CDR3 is CASSYGPDSSTDTQYF. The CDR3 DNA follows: TGTGCCAGCAGTTACGGGCCGGACTCTAGCACAGATACGCAGTATTTT.

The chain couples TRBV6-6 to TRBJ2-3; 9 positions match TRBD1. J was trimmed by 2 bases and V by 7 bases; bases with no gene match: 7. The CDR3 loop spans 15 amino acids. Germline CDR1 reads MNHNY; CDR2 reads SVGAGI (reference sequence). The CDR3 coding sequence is TGTGCCAGCACCTACAGGGGGCGAGTCACAGATACGCAGTATTTT. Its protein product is CASTYRGRVTDTQYF.

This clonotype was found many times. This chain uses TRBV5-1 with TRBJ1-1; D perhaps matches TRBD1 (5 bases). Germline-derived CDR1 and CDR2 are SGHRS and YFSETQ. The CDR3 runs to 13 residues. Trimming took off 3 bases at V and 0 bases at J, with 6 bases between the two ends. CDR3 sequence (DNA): TGCGCCAGCAGCTGGGGCTTGAACACTGAAGCTTTCTTT. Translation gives CASSWGLNTEAFF.

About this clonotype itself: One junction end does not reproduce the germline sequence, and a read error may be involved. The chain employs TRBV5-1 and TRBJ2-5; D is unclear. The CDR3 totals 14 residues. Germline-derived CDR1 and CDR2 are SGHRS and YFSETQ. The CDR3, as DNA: TGCGCCAGAAGCTTATGGGCCTCACAAGAGACCCAGTACTTC. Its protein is CARSLWASQETQYF.

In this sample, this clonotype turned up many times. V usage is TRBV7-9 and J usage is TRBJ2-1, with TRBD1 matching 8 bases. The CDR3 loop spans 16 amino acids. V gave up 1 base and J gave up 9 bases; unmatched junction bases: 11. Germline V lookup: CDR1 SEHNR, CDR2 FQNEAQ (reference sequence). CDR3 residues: CASSLGPGGYGREQFF. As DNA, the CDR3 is TGTGCCAGCAGCTTAGGCCCAGGGGGCTACGGTCGTGAGCAGTTCTTC.

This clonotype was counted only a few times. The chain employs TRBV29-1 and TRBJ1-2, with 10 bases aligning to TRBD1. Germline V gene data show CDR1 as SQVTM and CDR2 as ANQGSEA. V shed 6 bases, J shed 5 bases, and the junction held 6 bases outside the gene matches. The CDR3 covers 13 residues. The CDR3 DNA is TGCAGCGTCCGAGGACAGGGGGATTATGGCTACACCTTC. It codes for CSVRGQGDYGYTF.